The 19 T cell receptor beta chains below were found in one sample sequenced in a study of immune cell composition in non-small cell lung cancer. Some clones are missing from TCRdb's copy, which holds only in-frame ones; the method was immunoSEQ multiplex PCR. The table records some 4,500 clones, about 65% of them present only once. Normal lung sampling was at least 3 cm from the tumour, as distant as possible. Sequenced sample: non-adjacent lung tissue. The receptors originated from a human donor with non-small cell lung cancer.

The CDR3 nucleotides read TGCGCCAGCAGCTTGGAACTAGCGGGGGGGCTGGACACGCAGTATTTT. Translation gives CASSLELAGGLDTQYF. This chain links TRBV5-1 with TRBJ2-3; TRBD2 aligns across 13 bases. J gave up 9 bases and V 0 bases, and 7 bases lay outside the gene matches. The germline gives CDR1 SGHRS, CDR2 YFSETQ. This CDR3 has 16 amino acids.

The rearrangement uses TRBV27 and TRBJ2-6; unclear D gene. The germline V and J ends were trimmed by 2 bases and 3 bases, with 2 bases remaining between them. Germline V gives CDR1 MNHEY, CDR2 SMNVEV (reference sequence). The CDR3 has 13 residues. The CDR3: CASSLNGANVLTF. The CDR3 region has the DNA TGTGCCAGCAGTTTAAATGGGGCCAACGTCCTGACTTTC.

A few counts support this clone. J is TRBJ2-1 and V is TRBV7-3, with 14 positions matching TRBD2. This CDR3 is 19 amino acids long. Per the germline V gene, CDR1 is SGHTA and CDR2 is FQGTGA. With V trimmed by 5 bases and J by 1 base, 10 bases remained unmatched. CDR3 protein: CASSPLGTSGGGSYNEQFF. The CDR3 DNA sequence: TGTGCCAGCAGCCCCCTGGGGACTAGCGGGGGAGGTTCCTACAATGAGCAGTTCTTC.

This chain uses TRBV9 with TRBJ1-1, with 7 bases fitting TRBD1. Trimming removed 0 bases from V and 4 bases from J; junction bases left unmatched: 12. Germline V gives CDR1 SGDLS, CDR2 YYNGEE. The CDR3 loop spans 17 amino acids. The CDR3 region has the DNA TGTGCCAGCAGCGTAGGTCACACGACAGGGTCGGTCACTGAAGCTTTCTTT. This encodes CASSVGHTTGSVTEAFF.

The rearrangement links TRBV28 to TRBJ1-5; 9 bases are a match to TRBD1. Germline V lookup: CDR1 MDHEN, CDR2 SYDVKM. The CDR3 spans 16 residues. With 2 bases clipped from V and 6 bases from J, the junction kept 8 bases outside the gene matches. The CDR3 region has the DNA TGTGCCAGCAGTTTAGTGTTGACAGGGGGTACTCAGCCCCAGCATTTT. Amino acid sequence: CASSLVLTGGTQPQHF.

This chain uses TRBV29-1 with TRBJ2-7, with 8 bases that match TRBD1. The CDR3 contains 13 residues. Germline V gene data show CDR1 as SQVTM and CDR2 as ANQGSEA. The V segment lost 6 bases and the J segment 5 bases; nucleotides outside the gene matches: 9. Written as DNA, the CDR3 is TGCAGCGTAGCAGGACAGGGTACACACGAGCAGTACTTC. Residues: CSVAGQGTHEQYF.

In its sample, this clone was seen a few times. J is TRBJ2-7 and V is TRBV5-4, with 14 bases identical to TRBD2. Per the germline V gene, CDR1 is SGHNT and CDR2 is YYREEE (reference sequence). The V segment lost 3 bases and the J segment 0 bases; nucleotides outside the gene matches: 11. The CDR3 runs 19 residues. This chain's CDR3 is CASSSRRTSGGTFSYEQYF. The CDR3 nucleotides are TGTGCCAGCAGCTCCCGTAGGACTAGCGGGGGGACGTTCTCCTACGAGCAGTACTTC.

V and J are TRBV2 and TRBJ1-5; the D is unclear. CDR1 and CDR2 from the germline V gene are SNHLY and FYNNEI. The CDR3 has 15 residues. The V end lost 4 bases, the J end lost 1 base, and 11 bases lay between the germline ends. CDR3: CASSVRGLSNQPQHF. The CDR3 bases are TGTGCCAGCAGTGTTCGAGGGCTGAGCAATCAGCCCCAGCATTTT.

The chain employs TRBV9 and TRBJ1-1; D ambiguous. The germline V gene has CDR1 SGDLS and CDR2 YYNGEE. The CDR3 is made up of 14 amino acids. The germline V and J ends were trimmed by 7 bases and 1 base, with 14 bases remaining between them. The CDR3 nucleotides are TGTGCCAGCCGATCCCCGGGCGGGAACACTGAAGCTTTCTTT. It yields the protein CASRSPGGNTEAFF.

This clone was recorded only once. This chain links TRBV7-3 with TRBJ1-3; maybe TRBD1 (6 bases). This CDR3 comprises 16 residues. The germline V gene has CDR1 SGHTA and CDR2 FQGTGA. The V gene lost 5 bases and the J gene lost 4 bases, with 18 bases spanning the gap. This CDR3 reads CASSQSPRGPGNTIYF. The DNA for the CDR3 is TGTGCCAGCAGCCAATCCCCCCGGGGGCCCGGAAACACCATATATTTT. Looking up the rest from reference TRBV7-3 and TRBJ1-3 gives the full variable domain: GAGVSQTPSNKVTEKGKYVELRCDPISGHTALYWYRQSLGQGPEFLIYFQGTGAADDSGLPNDRFFAVRPEGSVSTLKIQRTERGDSAVYLCASSQSPRGPGNTIYFGEGSWLTVV.

This clone occurred a few times. The chain couples TRBV6-1 to TRBJ1-6; tentative D call: TRBD1 (6 bases). Trimming cost V 5 bases and J 8 bases, with 16 bases left between them. This CDR3 is built from 15 residues. The germline V gene has CDR1 MNHNS and CDR2 SASEGT. The CDR3 nucleotides read TGTGCCAGCAGTCCCACAGGGAGTAGTGATTCACCCCTCCACTTT. Its translation: CASSPTGSSDSPLHF.

This clone has more than one count but fewer than ten. The chain is built from TRBV19 and TRBJ2-7; 8 bases fit TRBD1. The CDR3 has 12 amino acids. CDR1 is LNHDA and CDR2 is SQIVND in the germline V gene (reference sequence). Unmatched junction bases numbered 7, after V lost 10 bases and J lost 5 bases. CDR3 sequence reads: CATATGADEQYF. For the CDR3, the DNA is TGTGCCACCGCGACAGGGGCGGACGAGCAGTACTTC.

The V call is TRBV5-1, the J call TRBJ1-2, with D perhaps matching TRBD1 (6 bases). V was cut by 0 bases and J by 3 bases, with 12 bases left in between. Germline V CDR1 and CDR2: SGHRS, YFSETQ. This CDR3 comprises 15 residues. The CDR3 sequence is CASSLDARGYYGYTF. CDR3 DNA: TGCGCCAGCAGCTTGGATGCGAGGGGGTACTATGGCTACACCTTC.

The sample holds a few counts of this clone. CDR3 region: CASSPYSQGYGYTF. Here the CDR3 DNA reads TGTGCCAGCAGCCCATACTCCCAGGGCTATGGCTACACCTTC. The chain links TRBV11-2 to TRBJ1-2; weak D call: TRBD1 (5 bases). The length of the CDR3 is 14 residues. Germline V gives CDR1 SGHAT, CDR2 FQNNGV. V lost 5 bases and J 4 bases, leaving 14 bases between the germline ends.

The rearrangement links TRBV29-1 to TRBJ2-3, with no clear D. This CDR3 is built from 17 residues. V lost 4 bases and J 0 bases, leaving 20 bases between the germline ends. Per germline, CDR1 SQVTM and CDR2 ANQGSEA. CDR3 loop: CSVALSRAHFSTDTQYF. DNA of the CDR3: TGCAGCGTTGCCCTTTCGCGTGCTCATTTTAGCACAGATACGCAGTATTTT.

The chain couples TRBV29-1 to TRBJ2-2; the D gene is possibly TRBD2 (6 bases). V was clipped by 2 bases and J by 1 base, with 17 bases between them. The germline CDR1 and CDR2 sequences are SQVTM and ANQGSEA. This CDR3 comprises 17 residues. The CDR3 loop reads CSVEIRREHRNTGELFF. The CDR3 DNA follows: TGCAGCGTTGAAATTCGGAGGGAACACCGGAACACCGGGGAGCTGTTTTTT.

The chain has TRBV11-2 and TRBJ2-1; a weak D match, TRBD2 (6 bases). Trimming left V 6 bases short and J 0 bases short, with 12 bases between. This CDR3 region has 15 residues. CDR1 is SGHAT and CDR2 is FQNNGV in the germline V gene. CDR3 region: CASSLRGPSYNEQFF. For the CDR3, the DNA is TGTGCCAGCAGTTTGCGGGGCCCCTCCTACAATGAGCAGTTCTTC.

This chain links TRBV4-2 with TRBJ2-5; a weak D match, TRBD2 (6 bases). The DNA end is more similar to TRBJ2-7, so the J call may be wrong. Germline CDR1 LGHNA, CDR2 YNFKEQ. CDR3 size: 15 residues. The CDR3 DNA reads TGTGCCAGCAGCCAAGAGTCGGGGGAAGGATTCGAGCAGTACTTC. Protein: CASSQESGEGFEQYF.

This clone appeared a single time. The chain joins TRBV19 to TRBJ2-3, with a possible D match to TRBD2 (6 bases). The CDR3 has 16 residues. Germline V CDR1 and CDR2: LNHDA, SQIVND (reference sequence). V lost 1 base and J lost 1, with 12 bases in between. The CDR3 protein is CASSIVGGRRTDTQYF. DNA of the CDR3: TGTGCCAGTAGTATAGTGGGGGGTAGGCGCACAGATACGCAGTATTTT.